This T cell receptor (beta chain) was found in a study of blood T cell repertoires in COVID-19. V was shortened by 1 base and J by 5 bases, with 8 bases between the two germline ends. The CDR3 extends over 13 amino acids. Enrolled during active infection, Seattle patients were then followed longitudinally. Sequencing used immunoSEQ multiplex PCR; TCRdb keeps in-frame clones, though not all of them. The table lists 300,000 to 400,000 clones, over 75% of them singletons, with 2% to 2.5% in the top ten. The sample comprised peripheral blood. The receptor was derived from a woman aged 55 to 70 with COVID-19, enrolled during active disease. The rearrangement links TRBV12-3 or TRBV12-4 to TRBJ1-1, with no clear D. CDR3 in amino acids: CASSLGEGTEAFF. CDR3 DNA: TGTGCCAGCAGTTTAGGGGAGGGTACTGAAGCTTTCTTT.